This TCR beta chain was documented in a study of T cell responses to AZD1222 COVID-19 vaccine. The sample holds a few counts of this clone. Some clones are missing from TCRdb's copy, which holds only in-frame ones; the method was immunoSEQ multiplex PCR. This table has approximately 170,000 clones, 75% to 90% appearing once. The source of this sequence is an adult in good health. The starting material was peripheral blood, obtained on day 0 of AZD1222 vaccination.

The CDR3 nucleotides are TGCAGCGTTGAACCGGGACAGGGAGGTCACGAGCAGTACTTC. Protein product: CSVEPGQGGHEQYF. This chain joins TRBV29-1 and TRBJ2-7; the match to TRBD1 covers 9 bases. Germline V gives CDR1 SQVTM, CDR2 ANQGSEA. The trim removed 2 bases at V and 5 bases at J, leaving 7 bases unmatched. The CDR3 contains 14 residues.